One TCR beta chain is described in this entry. Clones were read by immunoSEQ multiplex PCR, and TCRdb kept only the in-frame ones, dropping some. The profile shows over 85,000 clones, around nine tenths of them singletons. Germline V lookup: CDR1 SGHRS, CDR2 YFSETQ. Trimming pared 2 bases from V and 10 bases from J, leaving 15 bases between. The CDR3 totals 13 residues. This sample was taken from a study of radiotherapy plus CTLA-4 blockade in lung cancer. The sample in question was peripheral blood, obtained from a patient treated with radiotherapy plus ipilimumab. V gene TRBV5-1 combines with J gene TRBJ2-5; D remains unclear. This receptor was taken from a human donor with non-small cell lung cancer that progressed on radiotherapy plus ipilimumab. The CDR3 nucleotides read TGCGCCAGCAGCTTAGAAGGAGCCGGTGGCCAGTACTTC. It translates to CASSLEGAGGQYF.